This TCR beta chain came from a study of OX40 agonist ivuxolimab in advanced cancers. Whole-study context: In this trial design, patients received ivuxolimab intravenously at 0.01 to 10 mg/kg every 2 weeks. Findings and limits, study-wide: Some of the lowest clonal expansion was seen in partial responders at 0.1-3.0 mg/kg.

A word on this clone: Its specificity is not known.

Trimming shortened V by 2 bases and J by 5 bases, and 20 bases separated the two germline ends. Germline-derived CDR1 and CDR2 are SGHRS and YFSETQ. The CDR3 covers 17 residues. Clones were read by immunoSEQ multiplex PCR, and TCRdb kept only the in-frame ones, dropping some. The table records around 69,000 clones, 88% of them present only once. The clonotype comes from an adult with an advanced solid tumor such as melanoma, head and neck, liver or kidney cancer. This chain joins TRBV5-1 and TRBJ2-1; either TRBD1 or TRBD2 may fit D (5 bases each). Source: CD4+ or CD8+ T cells sorted from blood, taken in a trial of the OX40 agonist ivuxolimab. In DNA form, the CDR3 reads TGCGCCAGCAGCTTTAGGCCCGGGACCGGAAGAGACAATGAGCAGTTCTTC. Its protein is CASSFRPGTGRDNEQFF. Supplemented by reference TRBV5-1 and TRBJ2-1, the full variable domain reads KAGVTQTPRYLIKTRGQQVTLSCSPISGHRSVSWYQQTPGQGLQFLFEYFSETQRNKGNFPGRFSGRQFSNSRSEMNVSTLELGDSALYLCASSFRPGTGRDNEQFFGPGTRLTVL.